The subject of this entry is one TCR beta chain. MiXCR, applied by TCRdb to the 5' RACE reads, yields one record per CDR3 protein. The profile shows 400,000 to 500,000 distinct CDR3 sequences, approximately 20% of them singletons. CDR1 LNHDA and CDR2 SQIVND come from the germline V gene (reference sequence). Trimming removed 4 bases from V and 3 bases from J; junction bases left unmatched: 7. The CDR3 totals 16 residues. This entry belongs to a study of T-cell memory formation after mild COVID-19. The sequence was collected from an adult woman who had mild COVID-19 (a few samples of this study predate the infection). Cell type and time point are not known. This sequence joins TRBV19 and TRBJ2-1, with 9 bases matching TRBD2. Material for sequencing was PBMCs or a T cell subset sorted from them (not recorded which). In DNA form, the CDR3 reads TGTGCCAGTAGTAGTACCCCTAGCGGGATCTACAATGAGCAGTTCTTC. Residues: CASSSTPSGIYNEQFF.